A selection of T cell receptor beta chains follows, all from one sample in a study of T cell responses to AZD1222 COVID-19 vaccine. The data were produced by immunoSEQ multiplex PCR, yet TCRdb's version contains in-frame clones alone and is incomplete. The data contain roughly 120,000 clones, 75% to 90% of them singletons. This specimen was peripheral blood, taken on day 0 of AZD1222 vaccination. These receptors were collected from an adult in good health. Both conserved end residues are part of each CDR3. The D gene is left open where the match is weak. The size field is filled for only some rows; it gives once, few, many or a size class.

d_call | clone_size | j_call | v_call | cdr3_nt | cdr3_aa
. | . | TRBJ2-2 | TRBV6-1 | TGTGCCAGCAGTGATTTAGGGGTGAACACCGGGGAGCTGTTTTTT | CASSDLGVNTGELFF
TRBD1 | . | TRBJ1-1 | TRBV19 | TGTGCCAGTAGGATACAGGGGAGGAATGGTGAAGCTTTCTTT | CASRIQGRNGEAFF
TRBD1 | . | TRBJ2-1 | TRBV7-3 | TGTGCCAGCAGCCTGGGACAGGGTCCAAATGAGCAGTTCTTC | CASSLGQGPNEQFF
TRBD2 | once | TRBJ2-7 | TRBV7-2 | TGTGCCAGCAGCGCCCGGGGAGGGGTCGAGCAGTACTTC | CASSARGGVEQYF
TRBD1 | . | TRBJ1-1 | TRBV29-1 | TGCAGCTACTACGGGCCCGGGACAGGGGACACTGAAGCTTTCTTT | CSYYGPGTGDTEAFF
. | . | TRBJ2-7 | TRBV27 | TGTGCCAGCAGTTTTAGGGCAGGGAGCTCCTACGAGCAGTACTTC | CASSFRAGSSYEQYF
. | . | TRBJ1-5 | TRBV7-2 | TGTGCCAGCAGCTTAGCAGGGAGGAGCAATCAGCCCCAGCATTTT | CASSLAGRSNQPQHF
. | . | TRBJ1-1 | TRBV29-1 | TGCAGCGTTGAAGACAGGCCGTCAGGAGCTGAAGCTTTCTTT | CSVEDRPSGAEAFF
TRBD1 | . | TRBJ1-3 | TRBV6-1 | TGTGCCAGCAGTGAATCGACAGGGACTGGAAACACCATATATTTT | CASSESTGTGNTIYF
. | . | TRBJ2-3 | TRBV6-5 | TGTGCCAGCAGTTACGTGGCCCTCACAGATACGCAGTATTTT | CASSYVALTDTQYF
TRBD1 | . | TRBJ1-5 | TRBV30 | TGTGCCTGGAGTGAGGGACAGCACTATCAGCCCCAGCATTTT | CAWSEGQHYQPQHF
TRBD1 | once | TRBJ2-1 | TRBV9 | TGTGCCAGCAGCGGTTACAGGGGCAATGAGCAGTTCTTC | CASSGYRGNEQFF
TRBD2 | . | TRBJ2-2 | TRBV19 | TGTGCCAGTAGTACGACTAGCGGGGGAGCGGGGGAGCTGTTTTTT | CASSTTSGGAGELFF
TRBD1 | . | TRBJ1-5 | TRBV19 | TGTGCCAGTGCCTTCCGGGACAGACTATTGGAGCCCCAGCATTTT | CASAFRDRLLEPQHF
. | . | TRBJ2-3 | TRBV7-2 | TGTGCCAGCAGCTTAGGGCTGGCGGGAAGGAGAACAGATACGCAGTATTTT | CASSLGLAGRRTDTQYF
. | . | TRBJ2-2 | TRBV9 | TGTGCCAGCAGCGTAGCTACAACAGGGATGACCGGGGAGCTGTTTTTT | CASSVATTGMTGELFF
TRBD1 | few | TRBJ1-5 | TRBV5-6 | TGTGCCAGCAGCTTGGGTCTGGGACAGGGTAGCAATCAGCCCCAGCATTTT | CASSLGLGQGSNQPQHF
. | once | TRBJ1-6 | TRBV7-9 | TGTGCCAGCAGCTTATTGGGTGTGAATTCACCCCTCCACTTT | CASSLLGVNSPLHF
. | . | TRBJ2-7 | TRBV5-1 | TGCGCCAGCAGCACCCGGCAGGCTAGCTCCTACGAGCAGTACTTC | CASSTRQASSYEQYF
. | . | TRBJ2-3 | TRBV6-6 | TGTGCCAGCAGTTACTCGAGGGCCAGGGGGGCAGATACGCAGTATTTT | CASSYSRARGADTQYF
. | . | TRBJ2-7 | TRBV7-6 | TGTGCCAGCAGCTTAGCGACCGGGGGATCCTACGAGCAGTACTTC | CASSLATGGSYEQYF
. | . | TRBJ1-2 | TRBV27 | TGTGCCAGCAGTTTGGAGGGCCCATATGGCTACACCTTC | CASSLEGPYGYTF
. | . | TRBJ1-4 | TRBV7-8 | TGTGCCAGCAGTCAATATGAAAAACTGTTTTTT | CASSQYEKLFF
TRBD1 | . | TRBJ1-1 | TRBV18 | TGTGCCAGCACCCGGGACAGTGTGAACACTGAAGCTTTCTTT | CASTRDSVNTEAFF
. | . | TRBJ2-1 | TRBV1 | TGCACCAGCAGCCGACGGAAACGGACTAGCGGCGACAATGAGCAGTTCTTC | CTSSRRKRTSGDNEQFF
. | once | TRBJ1-2 | TRBV5-4 | TGTGCCAGCAGCAGAAGACAGGTCAACCATGGCTACACCTTC | CASSRRQVNHGYTF
TRBD2 | . | TRBJ2-2 | TRBV30 | TGTGCCTGGAACGGAGGGACTAGCGGGAGGAGTCCCGCCGGGGAGCTGTTTTTT | CAWNGGTSGRSPAGELFF
TRBD1 | . | TRBJ1-3 | TRBV25-1 | TGTGCCAGCAGTGGGACAGGGGGCAAAGGAAACACCATATATTTT | CASSGTGGKGNTIYF
. | . | TRBJ1-3 | TRBV30 | TGTGCCTGGAGTGTAGGTCCGGAGGGGAACACCATATATTTT | CAWSVGPEGNTIYF
TRBD1 | . | TRBJ1-2 | TRBV7-9 | TGTGCCAGCGAAGGGGGCTATCATGGCTACACCTTC | CASEGGYHGYTF
. | . | TRBJ2-3 | TRBV10-1 | TGCGCCAGCAGTGAAAGAGTCGATACAGATACGCAGTATTTT | CASSERVDTDTQYF
TRBD1 | . | TRBJ1-2 | TRBV9 | TGTGCCAGCAGCGTACAGGGGGACCTTAGGGGCTACACCTTC | CASSVQGDLRGYTF
. | . | TRBJ2-3 | TRBV2 | TGTGCCAGCAGTGAAGCTGAGTCAGATACGCAGTATTTT | CASSEAESDTQYF
TRBD1 | . | TRBJ1-1 | TRBV6-5 | TGTGCCAGCAGCCACGGACAGGGAAAAAGGGAAGCTTTCTTT | CASSHGQGKREAFF
. | once | TRBJ2-5 | TRBV18 | TGTGCCAGCTCACCACAAGAGACCCAGTACTTC | CASSPQETQYF
. | . | TRBJ1-1 | TRBV9 | TGTGCCAGCAGCGCGGGGGGGCCGATGAACACTGAAGCTTTCTTT | CASSAGGPMNTEAFF
. | . | TRBJ2-7 | TRBV9 | TGTGCCAGCAGCGGCAATAGAGGCGAGCAGTACTTC | CASSGNRGEQYF
. | . | TRBJ1-1 | TRBV30 | TGTGCCTGGAGTGTACAGAGAGGGTTCACTGAAGCTTTCTTT | CAWSVQRGFTEAFF
TRBD2 | . | TRBJ2-7 | TRBV15 | TGTGCCACCAGCGGCAAGCGGGAGCTCTACGAGCAGTACTTC | CATSGKRELYEQYF
TRBD1 | . | TRBJ1-1 | TRBV7-2 | TGTGCCAGCAGCGCACACGGGACAGGGGGGGGCACTGAAGCTTTCTTT | CASSAHGTGGGTEAFF
. | . | TRBJ1-2 | TRBV11-2 | TGTGCCAGCAGCCCTGATGCTAACTATGGCTACACCTTC | CASSPDANYGYTF
. | . | TRBJ2-2 | TRBV6-5 | TGTGCCAGCAGTAAGACAGCGAACACCGGGGAGCTGTTTTTT | CASSKTANTGELFF
. | . | TRBJ1-2 | TRBV9 | TGTGCCAGCAGCGTAGATCAGGGGGGCTACACCTTC | CASSVDQGGYTF
. | many | TRBJ2-7 | TRBV7-6 | TGTGCCAGCAGCTGGGGACGATCCTACGAGCAGTACTTC | CASSWGRSYEQYF